This passage covers 29 T cell receptor beta chains from one sample sequenced in a study of CD8 T cells in Susac syndrome. The RNA input was about 0.5 to 1 ug, and it was reverse transcribed with random hexamers. TCRdb recomputed calls from the immunoSEQ multiplex PCR reads with MiXCR, one row per CDR3 protein. The sample yields roughly 200,000 distinct CDR3 sequences, 85% to 95% seen once. The sample comprised CD4+ T cells from PBMCs. The receptor set was obtained from a human donor in good health.

This clonotype appeared once. V is TRBV5-1 and J is TRBJ2-1; unclear D gene. The CDR3 consists of 16 residues. V was pared by 0 bases and J by 6 bases, with 16 bases between. CDR1 is SGHRS and CDR2 is YFSETQ in the germline V gene. The CDR3 nucleotides read TGCGCCAGCAGCTTGGACGGGTATCTCACTATCAATGAGCAGTTCTTC. Its protein product is CASSLDGYLTINEQFF.

This sequence joins TRBV27 and TRBJ2-3; 9 bases map to TRBD2. CDR3 length: 14 residues. Germline lookup yields CDR1 MNHEY and CDR2 SMNVEV (reference sequence). V gave up 3 bases and J gave up 6 bases; unmatched junction bases: 4. This CDR3 is CASSLAGGLDTQYF. The CDR3 bases are TGTGCCAGCAGTTTGGCGGGGGGGCTCGATACGCAGTATTTT.

This clonotype has just one count. The chain combines TRBV7-3 with TRBJ2-5; D remains unclear. The CDR3 extends over 15 amino acids. Germline V gives CDR1 SGHTA, CDR2 FQGTGA. V was pared by 5 bases and J by 3 bases, with 16 bases between. DNA of the CDR3: TGTGCCAGCAGCGACGGTGCTAGGGCAAAAGAGACCCAGTACTTC. This sequence encodes CASSDGARAKETQYF.

The chain joins TRBV6-1 to TRBJ2-3; 7 nucleotides match TRBD1. J was trimmed by 8 bases and V by 2 bases; bases with no gene match: 4. Germline CDR1 MNHNS, CDR2 SASEGT. The CDR3 extends over 13 amino acids. CDR3 sequence: CASSERQGSTQYF. CDR3 DNA sequence: TGTGCCAGCAGTGAAAGACAGGGCAGTACGCAGTATTTT.

V is TRBV29-1 and J is TRBJ1-3, with TRBD1 matching 7 bases. CDR1 and CDR2 (germline): SQVTM, ANQGSEA. The junction had 5 bases not matched to a gene; V was cut back by 7 bases and J by 2 bases. The CDR3 is 13 amino acids. The CDR3 spells CSASQGTGNTIYF. CDR3 bases: TGCAGCGCCTCACAGGGGACTGGAAACACCATATATTTT. The variable domain in full, completed from reference TRBV29-1 and TRBJ1-3, reads SAVISQKPSRDICQRGTSLTIQCQVDSQVTMMFWYRQQPGQSLTLIATANQGSEATYESGFVIDKFPISRPNLTFSTLTVSNMSPEDSSIYLCSASQGTGNTIYFGEGSWLTVV.

The chain combines TRBV4-1 with TRBJ1-2; D not resolved. Trimming removed 0 bases at V and 7 bases at J, with 3 bases between. From germline, CDR1 is MGHRA and CDR2 YSYEKL. The CDR3 runs 11 residues. CDR3 amino acids: CASSQDTGYTF. In DNA form, the CDR3 reads TGCGCCAGCAGCCAAGATACTGGCTACACCTTC.

This chain uses TRBV18 with TRBJ1-6; tentative D call: TRBD1 (5 bases). The length of the CDR3 is 15 residues. Per the germline V gene, CDR1 is KGHSH and CDR2 is LQKENI. The V and J ends lost 3 bases and 7 bases respectively, with 13 bases between them. The CDR3 DNA reads as TGTGCCAGCTCACCTAGGGGTGTTGAAAATTCACCCCTCCACTTT. This encodes CASSPRGVENSPLHF.

A single count supports this clonotype. J is TRBJ2-7 and V is TRBV20-1; possible D gene TRBD1, 5 bases. The germline CDR1 and CDR2 sequences are DFQATT and SNEGSKA (reference sequence). The ends were cut back, 4 bases at V and 4 bases at J, with 14 bases in the middle. The CDR3 sequence is 13 residues long. This CDR3 reads CSAIGEVRYEQYF. DNA of the CDR3: TGCAGTGCTATAGGGGAAGTAAGGTACGAGCAGTACTTC.

The genes are TRBV30 and TRBJ1-2; a weak D match, TRBD1 (6 bases). V gave up 2 bases and J gave up 3 bases, with 10 bases separating them. The germline CDR1 and CDR2 sequences are GTSNPN and SVGIG (reference sequence). CDR3 length: 13 residues. The CDR3 region is CAWSRGGHYGYTF. DNA of the CDR3: TGTGCCTGGAGTCGAGGGGGACACTATGGCTACACCTTC.

This chain uses TRBV18 with TRBJ2-3; 10 bases are shared with TRBD1. V dropped 6 bases and J dropped 0; count of bases not matched to a gene: 9. CDR3 length: 17 residues. Germline V lookup: CDR1 KGHSH, CDR2 LQKENI. The CDR3 nucleotides read TGTGCCAGCTCCCCCACCGGGACAGGGGACAGCACAGATACGCAGTATTTT. Its translation is CASSPTGTGDSTDTQYF.

The chain employs TRBV7-2 and TRBJ1-2; 12 bases are shared with TRBD1. CDR1 and CDR2 (germline): SGHTA, FQGNSA. The CDR3 runs to 19 residues. Trimming at V came to 5 bases and at J to 4 bases, leaving 17 bases not matched to a gene. The CDR3 DNA reads TGTGCCAGCAGCCTCGGGACAGGGGGCAGGGCTTGGGTGGGCTATGGCTACACCTTC. It encodes CASSLGTGGRAWVGYGYTF.

This clonotype was seen once. V gene TRBV14 combines with J gene TRBJ2-1; D possibly matches TRBD1 or TRBD2 (5 bases each). V dropped 5 bases and J dropped 15 bases, with 17 bases sitting between them. The CDR3 sequence is 12 residues long. Germline lookup yields CDR1 SGHDN and CDR2 FVKESK. For the CDR3, the DNA is TGTGCCAGCAGCACTCAAGGGGTAGCGAGGTTCTTC. Translated, it gives CASSTQGVARFF.

The gene calls are TRBV11-3 and TRBJ2-3; D gene unclear. With 3 bases removed from V and 2 bases from J, the gap between germline ends came to 6 bases. The CDR3 is 13 residues long. The germline V gene encodes CDR1 SGHNT and CDR2 YENEEA. CDR3 bases: TGTGCCAGCAGCTTTCAATACACAGATACGCAGTATTTT. Protein product: CASSFQYTDTQYF.

The V gene is TRBV29-1, the J gene TRBJ2-1, with 9 bases lining up with TRBD1. This CDR3 is built from 13 residues. Germline CDR1 reads SQVTM; CDR2 reads ANQGSEA. V was pared by 7 bases and J by 5 bases, with 6 bases of the junction left unmatched. The CDR3 reads CSGDRDGDNEQFF. The CDR3 DNA sequence: TGCAGCGGGGACAGGGATGGTGACAATGAGCAGTTCTTC.

This chain links TRBV20-1 with TRBJ1-2, with TRBD1 identical over 8 bases. The ends lost 6 bases at V and 0 bases at J; junction bases unmatched: 6. There are 14 residues in the CDR3. Germline CDR1 DFQATT, CDR2 SNEGSKA (reference sequence). CDR3 nucleotide sequence: TGCAGTGCCCCAAGGACAGGGACTAACTATGGCTACACCTTC. Translation gives CSAPRTGTNYGYTF.

This clonotype was picked up one time. The V call is TRBV5-4, the J call TRBJ2-7; D might be TRBD2 (7 bases). V was clipped by 2 bases and J by 2 bases, with 17 bases between them. Per the germline V gene, CDR1 is SGHNT and CDR2 is YYREEE (reference sequence). The CDR3 length is 16 residues. The CDR3 nucleotides are TGTGCCAGCAGCTTAAACACCGGGGGGCCCCCCTACGAGCAGTACTTC. Protein product: CASSLNTGGPPYEQYF.

This rearrangement joins TRBV5-4 to TRBJ2-3; TRBD2 aligns across 10 bases. The CDR3 is 15 amino acids. V lost 4 bases and J lost 2; bases outside the gene matches: 4. Germline CDR1 and CDR2: SGHNT and YYREEE (reference sequence). This CDR3 reads CASSPSGRYTDTQYF. In nucleotides, the CDR3 is TGTGCCAGCAGCCCTAGCGGGAGATACACAGATACGCAGTATTTT.

This clonotype appeared once. This sequence joins TRBV7-9 and TRBJ1-2; 7 bases are a match to TRBD1. There are 16 residues in the CDR3. Germline CDR1 reads SEHNR; CDR2 reads FQNEAQ (reference sequence). Trimming removed 3 bases from V and 0 bases from J; junction bases left unmatched: 7. CDR3: CASSFPPGQPNYGYTF. The CDR3 DNA reads TGTGCCAGCAGCTTCCCGCCGGGACAGCCTAACTATGGCTACACCTTC.

Turning to this clonotype: Germline and junction disagree at one end, which may indicate a read error. The V gene is TRBV7-9, the J gene TRBJ2-1; TRBD2 might be the D (6 bases). Germline assignment: CDR1 SEHNR and CDR2 FQNEAQ (reference sequence). This CDR3 has 12 amino acids. DNA of the CDR3: TGTGCCAGCAGCTTAGGTGTTAGCGGCGGACTCTTC. It specifies CASSLGVSGGLF.

J is TRBJ2-7 and V is TRBV20-1; a possible D gene is TRBD2 (5 bases). Trimming took 3 bases from V and 6 from J, leaving 15 bases between them. In germline, CDR1 is DFQATT, CDR2 SNEGSKA (reference sequence). The CDR3 is made up of 13 amino acids. The CDR3 DNA is TGCAGTGCTAGGCCGGGATCACTGAGCGAGCAGTACTTC. Encoded protein: CSARPGSLSEQYF.

The chain employs TRBV14 and TRBJ2-1; possibly TRBD1 or TRBD2 for D (5 bases each). Germline lookup yields CDR1 SGHDN and CDR2 FVKESK. Trimming removed 3 bases from V and 2 bases from J, with 11 bases in between. The CDR3 totals 15 residues. The DNA of the CDR3 is TGTGCCAGCAGCCAGGGACCGACTACCTACAATGAGCAGTTCTTC. Its translation is CASSQGPTTYNEQFF.

J is TRBJ2-1 and V is TRBV7-9; TRBD2 matches at 9 bases. The V and J ends lost 5 bases and 0 bases, in that order; junction bases with no gene match: 5. The CDR3 spans 16 residues. CDR1 and CDR2 (germline): SEHNR, FQNEAQ (reference sequence). The CDR3 spells CASSTYSGSSYNEQFF. Written as DNA, the CDR3 is TGTGCCAGCAGCACTTATAGCGGGAGCTCCTACAATGAGCAGTTCTTC.

This chain joins TRBV27 and TRBJ1-2; D possibly corresponds to TRBD1 (5 bases). V lost 6 bases, J lost 0 bases, and 11 bases lay in between. Germline CDR1 MNHEY, CDR2 SMNVEV (reference sequence). The CDR3 runs 14 residues. The CDR3 sequence: CASRQGQANYGYTF. In nucleotides, the CDR3 is TGTGCCAGCAGACAAGGACAAGCTAACTATGGCTACACCTTC.

The chain employs TRBV9 and TRBJ2-3; D ambiguous. The CDR3 covers 15 residues. Germline CDR1 and CDR2: SGDLS and YYNGEE. V was pared by 3 bases and J by 0 bases, with 11 bases between. DNA for the CDR3: TGTGCCAGCAGCGCCTCGGCCACTAGCACAGATACGCAGTATTTT. Residues: CASSASATSTDTQYF.

This clonotype was observed a few times. The chain employs TRBV29-1 and TRBJ1-1; perhaps TRBD1 as D (6 bases). Germline values: CDR1 SQVTM, CDR2 ANQGSEA. The CDR3 is 13 amino acids. Trimming took off 5 bases at V and 0 bases at J, with 10 bases between the two ends. The CDR3 nucleotides read TGCAGCGTTACCGGACAGCTGAACACTGAAGCTTTCTTT. Protein: CSVTGQLNTEAFF.

V usage is TRBV7-2 and J usage is TRBJ2-6; D assignment may be TRBD1 or TRBD2 (6 bases each). The CDR3 contains 15 residues. Germline values: CDR1 SGHTA, CDR2 FQGNSA. V lost 5 bases, J lost 4 bases, and 12 bases lay in between. This CDR3 reads CASSRGGGGANVLTF. DNA for the CDR3: TGTGCCAGCAGCCGAGGGGGAGGAGGGGCCAACGTCCTGACTTTC.

The rearrangement joins TRBV19 to TRBJ2-6, with D unclear. Trimming cost V 4 bases and J 0 bases, with 10 bases left between them. The CDR3 has 16 residues. The V gene's germline CDR1 is LNHDA and CDR2 SQIVND (reference sequence). In DNA form, the CDR3 reads TGTGCCAGTAGTAAAGGAAGGCTCTCTGGGGCCAACGTCCTGACTTTC. Translating it yields CASSKGRLSGANVLTF.

This chain uses TRBV20-1 with TRBJ1-5, with unresolved D. The CDR3 has 14 amino acids. Trimming stripped 1 base from V and 0 bases from J, with 7 bases between. The germline V gene encodes CDR1 DFQATT and CDR2 SNEGSKA (reference sequence). The CDR3, as DNA: TGCAGTGCTAGAGGAGGCAATAGCAATCAGCCCCAGCATTTT. This codes for CSARGGNSNQPQHF.

This chain joins TRBV29-1 and TRBJ2-3, with unresolved D. The germline V gene encodes CDR1 SQVTM and CDR2 ANQGSEA. Trimming left V 7 bases short and J 11 bases short, with 13 bases between. This CDR3 spans 10 amino acids. Here the CDR3 DNA reads TGCAGCGGCGGATTAGAAGAGCAGTATTTT. Amino acid sequence: CSGGLEEQYF.